A single sample gave rise to the 17 T cell receptor beta chains below, sequenced in a study of resident and recirculating memory T cells in vitiligo (dated by TCRdb to 2017 to 2018). Receptor amplification or capture employed the immunoSEQ multiplex PCR assay. TCRdb took this table from immuneACCESS and kept in-frame rearrangements with V and J called. Such tables lack part of the clones; where checked against another copy, unresolved V genes explain under half of the gap, and the rest is unexplained. Counted in this sample were 70,000 to 95,000 clones; about 91% of them appeared once. About 5% of the sample rests with the top ten. The specimen sequenced was blood. The receptors were sampled from a male donor with vitiligo.

The chain employs TRBV18 and TRBJ2-7, with 13 bases identical to TRBD2. The CDR3 spans 17 residues. V shed 3 bases and J 7 bases; nucleotides not matched to a gene: 12. Germline V gene lookup returns CDR1 KGHSH and CDR2 LQKENI. The CDR3 protein is CASSPVMRLAGGGEQYF. The CDR3 DNA reads TGTGCCAGCTCACCCGTAATGAGACTAGCGGGAGGTGGGGAGCAGTACTTC.

This chain joins TRBV4-3 and TRBJ2-1; 7 nucleotides align to TRBD1. The CDR3 runs to 16 residues. V was pared by 4 bases and J by 0 bases, with 6 bases of the junction left unmatched. Germline CDR1 and CDR2: LGHNA and YSLEER. The CDR3 spells CASSLEGASSYNEQFF. In nucleotides, the CDR3 is TGCGCCAGCAGCCTCGAGGGGGCTAGCTCCTACAATGAGCAGTTCTTC.

The rearrangement joins TRBV11-2 to TRBJ1-2; D gene uncertain. Germline V gene sequence: CDR1 SGHAT, CDR2 FQNNGV. This CDR3 has 14 residues. Trimming removed 5 bases at V and 3 bases at J, with 13 bases between. CDR3 sequence: CASSRLFGDYGYTF. The CDR3 bases are TGTGCCAGCAGCCGATTATTCGGGGACTATGGCTACACCTTC.

The chain employs TRBV11-3 and TRBJ1-2; a possible D gene is TRBD1 (6 bases). The CDR3 loop spans 15 amino acids. In germline, CDR1 is SGHNT, CDR2 YENEEA. The V end was cut by 4 bases, the J end by 4 bases, with 16 bases between. CDR3 nucleotides: TGTGCCAGCAGCTCGTACCGGACAGAGAGCTATGGCTACACCTTC. Translation gives CASSSYRTESYGYTF.

This chain joins TRBV6-1 and TRBJ2-5; 7 bases align to TRBD2. The germline gives CDR1 MNHNS, CDR2 SASEGT. The junction had 7 bases not matched to a gene; V was cut back by 1 base and J by 5 bases. This CDR3 spans 15 amino acids. CDR3 sequence reads: CASSEGAGTRETQYF. The CDR3 bases are TGTGCCAGCAGTGAAGGAGCGGGAACGAGGGAGACCCAGTACTTC.

V is TRBV11-2 and J is TRBJ2-3; 9 bases match TRBD2. CDR3 length: 14 residues. Trimming removed 1 base from V and 10 bases from J; junction bases left unmatched: 6. Germline-derived CDR1 and CDR2 are SGHAT and FQNNGV. This chain's CDR3 is CASSLGLAGYPQYF. In DNA, the CDR3 is TGTGCCAGCAGCTTAGGGCTAGCGGGATATCCGCAGTATTTT. Together with reference TRBV11-2 and TRBJ2-3, the CDR3 gives the full variable domain: EAGVAQSPRYKIIEKRQSVAFWCNPISGHATLYWYQQILGQGPKLLIQFQNNGVVDDSQLPKDRFSAERLKGVDSTLKIQPAKLEDSAVYLCASSLGLAGYPQYFGPGTRLTVL.

This clone was seen just once. The CDR3 DNA is TGTGCCAGTAGTATAAGTGACACCCCAGACCAGAGCACTGAAGCTTTCTTT. Its protein is CASSISDTPDQSTEAFF. J is TRBJ1-1 and V is TRBV19; D remains unclear. V shed 2 bases and J shed 4 bases, with 20 bases lying between them. The CDR3 is made up of 17 amino acids. Germline assignment: CDR1 LNHDA and CDR2 SQIVND (reference sequence).

V usage is TRBV23-1 and J usage is TRBJ1-5; TRBD1 agrees at 7 bases. TRBV23-1 is filed as an ORF, its function uncertain. After removal of 8 bases from V and 4 bases from J, the junction contained 11 bases not matched to a gene. The CDR3 contains 15 residues. CDR3 protein: CASPPSGQSNQPQHF. CDR3 in DNA: TGCGCCAGCCCCCCCTCGGGACAGAGTAATCAGCCCCAGCATTTT.

The table lists this clone with a count of one. J is TRBJ1-1 and V is TRBV5-1, with 8 bases fitting TRBD1. Germline assignment: CDR1 SGHRS and CDR2 YFSETQ. V lost 2 bases, J lost 3 bases, and 9 bases stayed unmatched. The CDR3 is 16 amino acids. CDR3 in DNA: TGCGCCAGCAGCTTTAGACGCAGGGGGCGGGACACTGAAGCTTTCTTT. Translation gives CASSFRRRGRDTEAFF.

The chain couples TRBV5-3 to TRBJ2-7, with a possible D match to TRBD2 (6 bases). TRBV5-3 is labeled an ORF, and its function is uncertain. This CDR3 is 13 amino acids long. The V gene lost 4 bases and the J gene lost 5 bases, with 13 bases spanning the gap. The CDR3 region has the DNA TGTGCCAGAAGCCTACAGGAGGGCCACGAGCAGTACTTC. It is translated as CARSLQEGHEQYF.

This chain uses TRBV6-1 with TRBJ1-4, with a weak D call TRBD1 (5 bases). The CDR3 has 15 residues. Germline-derived CDR1 and CDR2 are MNHNS and SASEGT. Trimming took off 1 base at V and 8 bases at J, with 14 bases between the two ends. The CDR3 coding sequence is TGTGCCAGCAGTGAAGATTGGGGGGTTGAAGAAAAACTGTTTTTT. Amino acids: CASSEDWGVEEKLFF.

This chain connects TRBV28 to TRBJ2-1, with a possible D match to TRBD2 (5 bases). The CDR3 is made up of 14 amino acids. V lost 5 bases, J lost 7 bases, and 15 bases lay in between. Germline V gene data show CDR1 as MDHEN and CDR2 as SYDVKM. The chain's CDR3 is CASSGLERENEQFF. DNA of the CDR3: TGTGCCAGCAGTGGTTTGGAACGGGAAAATGAGCAGTTCTTC.

The rearrangement joins TRBV19 to TRBJ2-7, with D maybe TRBD1 (5 bases). The CDR3 runs 15 residues. The V end was cut by 4 bases, the J end by 5 bases, with 18 bases between. Germline V CDR1 and CDR2: LNHDA, SQIVND (reference sequence). CDR3 residues: CASSTLREPTHEQYF. The CDR3 coding sequence is TGTGCCAGTAGTACCCTCAGGGAACCAACCCACGAGCAGTACTTC. Full variable domain (remainder filled in from reference TRBV19 and TRBJ2-7): DGGITQSPKYLFRKEGQNVTLSCEQNLNHDAMYWYRQDPGQGLRLIYYSQIVNDFQKGDIAEGYSVSREKKESFPLTVTSAQKNPTAFYLCASSTLREPTHEQYFGPGTRLTVT.

The chain links TRBV6-1 to TRBJ1-2; tentative D call: TRBD1 (5 bases). V lost 6 bases, J lost 5 bases, and 13 bases lay in between. Germline V gives CDR1 MNHNS, CDR2 SASEGT. The CDR3 covers 13 residues. Here the CDR3 reads CASREEGWYGYTF. The DNA of the CDR3 is TGTGCCAGCAGGGAGGAGGGGTGGTATGGCTACACCTTC.

The genes are TRBV7-7 and TRBJ2-2; 11 bases match TRBD1. V was clipped by 5 bases and J by 4 bases; unmatched bases: 3. The CDR3 sequence is 15 residues long. Looked up from germline, CDR1 is SSHAT and CDR2 is FNYEAQ (reference sequence). The chain's CDR3 is CASSTGQGGTGELFF. The CDR3 bases are TGTGCCAGCAGCACGGGACAGGGGGGCACCGGGGAGCTGTTTTTT. The full variable domain, rest sourced from reference TRBV7-7 and TRBJ2-2, is GAGVSQSPRYKVTKRGQDVTLRCDPISSHATLYWYQQALGQGPEFLTYFNYEAQPDKSGLPSDRFSAERPEGSISTLTIQRTEQRDSAMYRCASSTGQGGTGELFFGEGSRLTVL.

This chain connects TRBV30 to TRBJ2-7; TRBD2 might be the D (6 bases). This CDR3 has 13 amino acids. CDR1 is GTSNPN and CDR2 is SVGIG in the germline V gene (reference sequence). The CDR3 protein is CSCGRTGTYEQYF. CDR3 sequence (DNA): TGTTCTTGCGGGCGAACTGGGACTTACGAGCAGTACTTC.

This chain connects TRBV7-2 to TRBJ1-2; 7 bases line up with TRBD1. The CDR3 is 17 amino acids. The germline CDR1 and CDR2 sequences are SGHTA and FQGNSA. J was trimmed by 3 bases and V by 1 base; bases with no gene match: 11. The CDR3 region has the DNA TGTGCCAGCAGCTTAGGCCATATCACAGGGGATTACTATGGCTACACCTTC. This codes for CASSLGHITGDYYGYTF.